This T cell receptor (beta chain) was sequenced during a study of blood T cell repertoires in COVID-19. Seattle patients were enrolled while actively infected and followed longitudinally. Methods used by the authors: Researchers report that nucleated cell counts were estimated from reference gene primer amplification. Sequencing used immunoSEQ multiplex PCR; TCRdb keeps in-frame clones, though not all of them. That table is the source of V, J and clone size, and D and trimming were worked out from the DNA. Of some 370,000 clones listed, 87% are singletons. The CDR3 length is 15 residues. V was pared by 5 bases and J by 7 bases, with 8 bases of the junction left unmatched. Germline-derived CDR1 and CDR2 are SGHNT and YENEEA.

Input material: peripheral blood. This clonotype was obtained from a woman aged 25 to 39 with COVID-19, enrolled during active disease. This rearrangement joins TRBV11-3 to TRBJ2-2; 9 positions agree with TRBD1. Here the CDR3 DNA reads TGTGCCAGCAGCCTCACCGGGACAGGGATCGGGGAGCTGTTTTTT. Encoded protein: CASSLTGTGIGELFF.